This TCR beta chain was captured by sequencing in a study of T cells in tumors after PD-1 blockade. The CDR3 runs to 13 residues. V shed 5 bases and J 5 bases; nucleotides not matched to a gene: 5. Germline assignment: CDR1 LNHDA and CDR2 SQIVND (reference sequence). This table comes from immunoSEQ multiplex PCR, and its TCRdb copy is limited to in-frame clones, with some not included. The sample includes about 63,000 clones, 74% of them seen just once. This receptor was identified in a human donor with basal cell carcinoma. The source material was PBMCs, sampled after anti-PD-1 treatment. V and J are TRBV19 and TRBJ2-5, with TRBD1 identical over 7 bases. The CDR3 is CASSVTGTETQYF. The CDR3 nucleotides read TGTGCCAGTAGTGTGACAGGGACGGAGACCCAGTACTTC.